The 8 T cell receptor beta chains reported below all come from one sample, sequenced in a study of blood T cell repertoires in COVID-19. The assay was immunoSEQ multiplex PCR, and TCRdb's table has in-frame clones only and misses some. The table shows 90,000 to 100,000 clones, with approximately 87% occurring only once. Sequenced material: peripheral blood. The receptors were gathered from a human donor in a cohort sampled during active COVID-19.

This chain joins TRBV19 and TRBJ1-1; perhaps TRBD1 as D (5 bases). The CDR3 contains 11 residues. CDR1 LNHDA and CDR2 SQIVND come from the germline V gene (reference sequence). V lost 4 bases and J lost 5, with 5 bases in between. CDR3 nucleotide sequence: TGTGCCAGTAGTAAGGGGACTGAAGCTTTCTTT. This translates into CASSKGTEAFF.

The CDR3: CATSRTIAGGSYNEQFF. In DNA, the CDR3 is TGTGCCACCAGCAGGACTATAGCGGGAGGTTCCTACAATGAGCAGTTCTTC. The chain employs TRBV15 and TRBJ2-1, with 10 bases lining up with TRBD2. Germline values: CDR1 LNHNV, CDR2 YYDKDF (reference sequence). V was clipped by 3 bases and J by 1 base; unmatched bases: 6. This CDR3 has 17 amino acids.

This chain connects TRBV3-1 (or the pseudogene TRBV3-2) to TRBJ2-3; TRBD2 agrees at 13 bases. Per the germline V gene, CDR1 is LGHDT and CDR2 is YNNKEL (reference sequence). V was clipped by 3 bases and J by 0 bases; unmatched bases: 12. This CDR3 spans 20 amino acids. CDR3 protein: CASSQFGLAGERLSTDTQYF. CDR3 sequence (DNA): TGTGCCAGCAGCCAGTTCGGACTAGCGGGAGAAAGACTTAGCACAGATACGCAGTATTTT.

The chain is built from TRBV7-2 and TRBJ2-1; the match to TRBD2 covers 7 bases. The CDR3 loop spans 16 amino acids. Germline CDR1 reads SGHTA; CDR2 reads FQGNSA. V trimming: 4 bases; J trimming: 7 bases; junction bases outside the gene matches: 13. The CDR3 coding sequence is TGTGCCAGCAGCTGGAGGTCACTAGCGCCATCAAATGAGCAGTTCTTC. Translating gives CASSWRSLAPSNEQFF.

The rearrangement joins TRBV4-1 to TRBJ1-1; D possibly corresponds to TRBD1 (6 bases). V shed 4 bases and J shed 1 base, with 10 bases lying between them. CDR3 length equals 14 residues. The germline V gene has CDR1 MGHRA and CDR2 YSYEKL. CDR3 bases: TGCGCCAGCAGCCCGGGGGGGCCGAACACTGAAGCTTTCTTT. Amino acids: CASSPGGPNTEAFF.

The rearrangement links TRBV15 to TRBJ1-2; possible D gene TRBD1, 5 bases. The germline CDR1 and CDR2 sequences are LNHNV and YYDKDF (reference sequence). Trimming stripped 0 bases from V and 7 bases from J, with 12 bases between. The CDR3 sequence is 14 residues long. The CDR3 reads CATSRDVKDIGYTF. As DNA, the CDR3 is TGTGCCACCAGCAGAGATGTTAAGGACATTGGCTACACCTTC.

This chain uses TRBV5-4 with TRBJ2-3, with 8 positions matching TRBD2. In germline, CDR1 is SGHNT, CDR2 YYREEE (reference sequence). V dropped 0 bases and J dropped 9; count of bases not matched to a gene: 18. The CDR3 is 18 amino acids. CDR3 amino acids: CASSLGVLAGQTKETQYF. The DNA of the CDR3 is TGTGCCAGCAGCTTGGGGGTTCTAGCGGGTCAAACGAAGGAAACGCAGTATTTT.

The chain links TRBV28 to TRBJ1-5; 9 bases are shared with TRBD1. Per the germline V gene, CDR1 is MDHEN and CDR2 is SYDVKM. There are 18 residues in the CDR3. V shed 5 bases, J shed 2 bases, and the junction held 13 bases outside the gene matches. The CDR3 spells CASSISTGGQVGNQPQHF. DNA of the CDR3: TGTGCCAGCAGTATCTCGACAGGGGGTCAAGTGGGCAATCAGCCCCAGCATTTT.